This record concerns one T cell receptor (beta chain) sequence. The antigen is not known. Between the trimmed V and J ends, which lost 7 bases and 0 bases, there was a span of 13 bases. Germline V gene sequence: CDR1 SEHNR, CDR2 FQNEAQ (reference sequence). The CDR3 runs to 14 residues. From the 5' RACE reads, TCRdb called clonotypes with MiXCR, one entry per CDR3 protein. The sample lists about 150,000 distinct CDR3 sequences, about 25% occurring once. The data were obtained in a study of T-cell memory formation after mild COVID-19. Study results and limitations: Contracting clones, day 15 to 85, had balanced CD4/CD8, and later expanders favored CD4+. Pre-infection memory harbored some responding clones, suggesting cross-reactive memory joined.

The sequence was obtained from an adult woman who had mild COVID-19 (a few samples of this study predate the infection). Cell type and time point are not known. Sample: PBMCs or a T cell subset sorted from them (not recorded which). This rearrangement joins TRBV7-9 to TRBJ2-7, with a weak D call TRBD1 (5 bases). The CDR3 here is CASNEVGASYEQYF. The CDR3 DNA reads TGTGCCAGCAACGAAGTAGGGGCCTCCTACGAGCAGTACTTC.